This T cell receptor beta chain was obtained from a study of vaccination and CD4 T cells after COVID-19. Study summary: Nasal swab PCR detected SARS-CoV-2 in convalescent patients, who comprised 9 or 10 mild cases and one severe case. No peptide, an HIV-1 Nef pool, or a CEFX pool was what each control culture received.

Of note for this clonotype: The antigen is undetermined.

Treatment noted: roughly 10-day PBMC culture with coronavirus spike peptide pools or control peptides (ViraFEST assay). Once obtained from cultured CD4+ T cells, the DNA was sequenced using the Oncomine TCR Beta short-read assay. From cultured CD4+ T cells, genomic DNA was extracted. From the PCR reads, TCRdb called clonotypes with MiXCR, one entry per CDR3 protein. The table lists approximately 11,000 distinct CDR3 sequences, around 28% of them singletons. Study-wide points: Convalescent patients had a median around 90% of post-vaccine SARS-CoV-2-reactive clones that were detected only after vaccination, not before it.

The sequenced sample consisted of cultured CD4+ T cells from blood. This TCR was sampled from a human donor with COVID-19.

CDR3 in amino acids: CASSVDDRKNTEAFF. The CDR3 nucleotides read TGTGCCAGCAGCGTAGACGATAGGAAGAACACTGAAGCTTTCTTT. The chain has TRBV9 and TRBJ1-1; D not resolved. The germline V gene encodes CDR1 SGDLS and CDR2 YYNGEE. Deletions cut 0 bases from V and 1 base from J, with 10 bases between. CDR3 length equals 15 residues. Full variable domain (missing parts from reference TRBV9 and TRBJ1-1): DSGVTQTPKHLITATGQRVTLRCSPRSGDLSVYWYQQSLDQGLQFLIQYYNGEERAKGNILERFSAQQFPDLHSELNLSSLELGDSALYFCASSVDDRKNTEAFFGQGTRLTVV.